This passage covers 25 T cell receptor beta chains from one sample sequenced in a study of human T cells and chemical hapten exposure. Time point in this sample: patch test 3, about 24 weeks after DPC sensitization. Noted treatment: therapeutic diphenylcyclopropenone sensitization with weekly scalp DPC. TCRdb analysed the RACE reads with MiXCR anew, one entry per CDR3 protein. The table includes more than 95,000 distinct CDR3 sequences, 25% to 30% detected once. The sequencing used whole blood, collected in connection with sensitization to the hapten diphenylcyclopropenone (DPC). These receptors were obtained from a man aged 40-49 years with alopecia areata. Some clones in this sample may be carry-over from other donors' samples.

In its sample, this clonotype was seen a few times. The chain employs TRBV6-5 and TRBJ1-5; maybe TRBD1 (6 bases). CDR1 is MNHEY, CDR2 SVGAGI, per germline. V lost 2 bases to trimming and J lost 7 bases, with 12 bases between them. The CDR3 runs to 14 residues. CDR3 DNA: TGTGCCAGCAGTTACCGCAGGGGAGACCAGCCCCAGCATTTT. Translating gives CASSYRRGDQPQHF.

The chain carries TRBV6-2 or TRBV6-3 and TRBJ2-5; 8 bases line up with TRBD1. V lost 6 bases and J lost 5; bases outside the gene matches: 11. There are 15 residues in the CDR3. Looked up from germline, CDR1 is MNHEY and CDR2 is SVGEGT. CDR3 in amino acids: CASRPSGGDFETQYF. The CDR3 bases are TGTGCCAGCAGGCCATCAGGGGGCGATTTCGAGACCCAGTACTTC.

This clonotype appeared a few times. This chain connects TRBV20-1 to TRBJ2-7; TRBD2 aligns across 14 bases. CDR3 length equals 14 residues. The germline gives CDR1 DFQATT, CDR2 SNEGSKA (reference sequence). After removal of 4 bases from V and 12 bases from J, the junction contained 11 bases not matched to a gene. CDR3 sequence reads: CSATDPRLAGGPYF. CDR3 nucleotide sequence: TGCAGTGCTACTGACCCTCGACTAGCGGGAGGGCCGTACTTC.

The sample holds a few counts of this clonotype. The chain is built from TRBV2 and TRBJ1-4; D unclear. The CDR3 runs to 14 residues. Germline V lookup: CDR1 SNHLY, CDR2 FYNNEI. The V end lost 2 bases, the J end lost 6 bases, and 10 bases lay between the germline ends. In DNA, the CDR3 is TGTGCCAGCAGTGAAACCGGCCTTGATGAAAAACTGTTTTTT. Encoded protein: CASSETGLDEKLFF.

The genes are TRBV9 and TRBJ1-1; 8 bases fit TRBD1. V lost 10 bases to trimming and J lost 4 bases; unmatched junction nucleotides: 15. This CDR3 region has 15 residues. Per the germline V gene, CDR1 is SGDLS and CDR2 is YYNGEE. The CDR3 is CASYPGQGLTTEAFF. In DNA, the CDR3 is TGTGCCTCCTACCCTGGACAGGGACTGACCACTGAAGCTTTCTTT.

This clonotype was observed a handful of times. This rearrangement joins TRBV29-1 to TRBJ2-2; no reliable D call. The CDR3 is made up of 12 amino acids. Germline CDR1 and CDR2: SQVTM and ANQGSEA. Trimming removed 3 bases at V and 4 bases at J, with 6 bases between. Written as DNA, the CDR3 is TGCAGCGTTGAGCCTCTCACCGGGGAGCTGTTTTTT. This sequence encodes CSVEPLTGELFF.

The CDR3 sequence: CASSLAHNRGGETGELFF. CDR3 nucleotide sequence: TGTGCCAGCAGCTTGGCGCATAACAGGGGAGGGGAGACCGGGGAGCTGTTTTTT. The J gene is TRBJ2-2, the V gene TRBV11-2, with D perhaps matching TRBD1 or TRBD2 (7 bases each). Trimming removed 3 bases from V and 5 bases from J, with 22 bases in between. The CDR3 is made up of 18 amino acids. Germline CDR1 is SGHAT and CDR2 is FQNNGV. The complete variable domain, with remaining parts taken from reference TRBV11-2 and TRBJ2-2, reads EAGVAQSPRYKIIEKRQSVAFWCNPISGHATLYWYQQILGQGPKLLIQFQNNGVVDDSQLPKDRFSAERLKGVDSTLKIQPAKLEDSAVYLCASSLAHNRGGETGELFFGEGSRLTVL.

This clonotype was counted only a few times. The chain carries TRBV9 and TRBJ2-1; TRBD1 or TRBD2 may be the D gene (5 bases each). V lost 2 bases and J 8 bases, leaving 17 bases between the germline ends. This CDR3 comprises 15 residues. Germline V gene lookup returns CDR1 SGDLS and CDR2 YYNGEE. CDR3 region: CASSVSGGWGDEQFF. Here the CDR3 DNA reads TGTGCCAGCAGCGTGTCTGGCGGGTGGGGCGATGAGCAGTTCTTC.

The chain uses TRBV7-9 and TRBJ2-3; D is possibly TRBD2 (5 bases). Germline loops: CDR1 SEHNR, CDR2 FQNEAQ (reference sequence). This CDR3 spans 13 amino acids. Trimming took 5 bases from V and 8 from J, leaving 14 bases between them. The CDR3 spells CASSRTGIVTQYF. The CDR3 DNA reads TGTGCCAGCAGCAGGACCGGGATTGTTACGCAGTATTTT.

The count of this clonotype is one. The chain has TRBV6-1 and TRBJ2-3, with 10 bases fitting TRBD1. The V gene end was trimmed by 6 bases and the J gene end by 0 bases; junction bases not matched to a gene: 15. The germline V gene has CDR1 MNHNS and CDR2 SASEGT. CDR3 length: 19 amino acids. The CDR3 region has the DNA TGTGCCAGCAGCCCCGCTCCGGGACAGGGGCGAACTAGCACAGATACGCAGTATTTT. Its translation: CASSPAPGQGRTSTDTQYF.

This clonotype was counted between two and nine times. The J gene is TRBJ1-1, the V gene TRBV12-3 or TRBV12-4; unclear D gene. The CDR3 is made up of 13 amino acids. Trimming removed 10 bases from V and 1 base from J, with 13 bases in between. The CDR3 nucleotides read TGTGCCACTGAAGACCGACGGAACACTGAAGCTTTCTTT. This gives the protein CATEDRRNTEAFF.

With respect to this clonotype: At one boundary the junction diverges from the germline segment, which might be a read error. The rearrangement uses TRBV12-3 or TRBV12-4 and TRBJ1-4; TRBD1 aligns across 7 bases. This CDR3 has 14 residues. The CDR3, as DNA: TGTTCCAGCAGCCTGACAGGGCCAGCTGAAAAACTGTTTTTT. Amino acid sequence: CSSSLTGPAEKLFF.

In its sample, this clonotype was seen a few times. This sequence joins TRBV10-3 and TRBJ2-1, with TRBD2 matching 9 bases. Germline V lookup: CDR1 ENHRY, CDR2 SYGVKD. CDR3 size: 13 residues. J was trimmed by 10 bases and V by 4 bases; bases with no gene match: 5. CDR3 amino acids: CAISGAGGKEQFF. CDR3 nucleotide sequence: TGTGCCATCAGTGGTGCGGGGGGGAAGGAGCAGTTCTTC.

This clonotype was counted between two and nine times. J is TRBJ1-1 and V is TRBV29-1, with 9 bases that match TRBD1. J gave up 5 bases and V 4 bases, and 5 bases lay outside the gene matches. The CDR3 has 13 residues. The germline CDR1 and CDR2 sequences are SQVTM and ANQGSEA. Here the CDR3 DNA reads TGCAGCGTTGTTGGACAGGGGAGAACTGAAGCTTTCTTT. Translated, it gives CSVVGQGRTEAFF.

This clonotype has just a few counts. This sequence joins TRBV28 and TRBJ1-1, with 8 bases matching TRBD1. Germline V gene data show CDR1 as MDHEN and CDR2 as SYDVKM. This CDR3 contains 14 residues. The trim removed 8 bases at V and 3 bases at J, leaving 8 bases unmatched. The CDR3 loop reads CASYPRTGYTEAFF. The DNA of the CDR3 is TGTGCCAGCTACCCGCGGACAGGGTACACTGAAGCTTTCTTT. Full variable domain (outside the CDR3, taken from reference TRBV28 and TRBJ1-1): DVKVTQSSRYLVKRTGEKVFLECVQDMDHENMFWYRQDPGLGLRLIYFSYDVKMKEKGDIPEGYSVSREKKERFSLILESASTNQTSMYLCASYPRTGYTEAFFGQGTRLTVV.

The V call is TRBV15, the J call TRBJ2-3; D may be TRBD1 (6 bases). Looked up from germline, CDR1 is LNHNV and CDR2 is YYDKDF (reference sequence). This CDR3 is 15 amino acids long. Trimming stripped 3 bases from V and 0 bases from J, with 10 bases between. The CDR3 sequence: CATSSPGHSTDTQYF. The CDR3 DNA reads TGTGCCACCAGCAGCCCGGGACATAGCACAGATACGCAGTATTTT. The full variable domain, its missing parts supplied by reference TRBV15 and TRBJ2-3, is DAMVIQNPRYQVTQFGKPVTLSCSQTLNHNVMYWYQQKSSQAPKLLFHYYDKDFNNEADTPDNFQSRRPNTSFCFLDIRSPGLGDTAMYLCATSSPGHSTDTQYFGPGTRLTVL.

The sample holds a few counts of this clonotype. This chain uses TRBV20-1 with TRBJ2-3; D remains ambiguous. V was trimmed by 4 bases and J by 0 bases, leaving 14 bases between them. Germline V lookup: CDR1 DFQATT, CDR2 SNEGSKA (reference sequence). The CDR3 extends over 15 amino acids. CDR3 loop: CSATPFVGSTDTQYF. CDR3 DNA sequence: TGCAGTGCTACCCCCTTCGTAGGGAGCACAGATACGCAGTATTTT.

This clonotype was counted a few times. The chain uses TRBV7-2 and TRBJ2-1; maybe TRBD2 (6 bases). CDR1 SGHTA and CDR2 FQGNSA come from the germline V gene. Deletions cut 5 bases from V and 5 bases from J, with 16 bases between. CDR3 length: 15 amino acids. CDR3 amino acids: CASSIRRGNNNEQFF. CDR3 bases: TGTGCCAGCAGCATCAGGAGGGGAAATAACAATGAGCAGTTCTTC. The complete variable domain, with remaining parts taken from reference TRBV7-2 and TRBJ2-1, reads GAGVSQSPSNKVTEKGKDVELRCDPISGHTALYWYRQSLGQGLEFLIYFQGNSAPDKSGLPSDRFSAERTGGSVSTLTIQRTQQEDSAVYLCASSIRRGNNNEQFFGPGTRLTVL.

The chain has TRBV4-1 and TRBJ1-1, with D maybe TRBD1 (5 bases). The CDR3 contains 16 residues. V was clipped by 0 bases and J by 3 bases, with 14 bases between them. The germline V gene encodes CDR1 MGHRA and CDR2 YSYEKL. The CDR3 region is CASSQDSLQGYTEAFF. The CDR3 region has the DNA TGCGCCAGCAGCCAAGATTCCCTGCAGGGCTACACTGAAGCTTTCTTT.

J is TRBJ2-3 and V is TRBV6-5; the D call may be TRBD1 or TRBD2 (5 bases each). Germline V gene data show CDR1 as MNHEY and CDR2 as SVGAGI. Trimming shortened V by 1 base and J by 1 base, and 12 bases separated the two germline ends. The CDR3 consists of 16 residues. CDR3 bases: TGTGCCAGCAGTTACTTCCGGGGCGCGGGCACAGATACGCAGTATTTT. Encoded protein: CASSYFRGAGTDTQYF.

This clonotype was found a few times. This chain links TRBV27 with TRBJ2-1; D is uncertain. This CDR3 comprises 13 residues. Looked up from germline, CDR1 is MNHEY and CDR2 is SMNVEV (reference sequence). V lost 4 bases and J 3 bases, leaving 7 bases between the germline ends. The CDR3 reads CASSYSLYNEQFF. CDR3 bases: TGTGCCAGCAGTTACTCCCTCTACAATGAGCAGTTCTTC.

This clonotype was counted once. In nucleotides, the CDR3 is TGTGCCAGCAGTCTCTCCGGGACTAGCTTCGAGCAGTACTTC. Translating gives CASSLSGTSFEQYF. The chain links TRBV28 to TRBJ2-7, with TRBD2 matching 9 bases. In germline, CDR1 is MDHEN, CDR2 SYDVKM. The CDR3 consists of 14 residues. Germline trimming cut 5 bases from V and 6 bases from J; bases unmatched to any gene: 8.

The V call is TRBV5-6, the J call TRBJ2-3; 11 nucleotides agree with TRBD1. CDR3 length: 14 amino acids. The J segment lost 5 bases and the V segment lost 5 bases, leaving 4 bases of the junction unmatched. Per the germline V gene, CDR1 is SGHDT and CDR2 is YYEEEE. In nucleotides, the CDR3 is TGTGCCAGCAGGGACAGGGGGCGCGGAGATACGCAGTATTTT. Protein product: CASRDRGRGDTQYF.

This clonotype showed up just a few times. The chain recombines TRBV4-1 with TRBJ1-4, with unresolved D. V lost 0 bases to trimming and J lost 8 bases, with 13 bases between them. The CDR3 extends over 15 amino acids. Germline loops: CDR1 MGHRA, CDR2 YSYEKL. As DNA, the CDR3 is TGCGCCAGCAGCCAAGAGGAATTGAATCTCGAAAAACTGTTTTTT. Translating it yields CASSQEELNLEKLFF.

The J gene is TRBJ2-1, the V gene TRBV2; 13 bases map to TRBD2. The trim removed 5 bases at V and 3 bases at J, leaving 4 bases unmatched. There are 16 residues in the CDR3. Germline V lookup: CDR1 SNHLY, CDR2 FYNNEI. The CDR3 sequence is CASSSTSGRVYNEQFF. CDR3 DNA sequence: TGTGCCAGCAGTTCTACTAGCGGGAGGGTCTACAATGAGCAGTTCTTC.